The next 16 T cell receptor beta chains were all read from a single sample in a study of blood T cell dynamics during melanoma immunotherapy. Time point in this sample: pre-treatment baseline. Profiled with immunoSEQ multiplex PCR; TCRdb holds only in-frame clones, not every one. The sample yields about 9,700 clones, 86% seen once. The specimen was blood, collected from a patient treated with checkpoint blockade. The receptors stem from a human donor with melanoma.

V gene TRBV5-5 combines with J gene TRBJ1-1; D remains ambiguous. Trimming took off 2 bases at V and 1 base at J, with 6 bases between the two ends. CDR3 size: 13 residues. CDR1 and CDR2 from the germline V gene are SGHKS and YYEKEE (reference sequence). CDR3 in DNA: TGTGCCAGCAGCTTTTCGGGGAACACTGAAGCTTTCTTT. Protein: CASSFSGNTEAFF.

The chain is built from TRBV27 and TRBJ2-1; 13 nucleotides match TRBD2. The CDR3 has 17 amino acids. Germline-derived CDR1 and CDR2 are MNHEY and SMNVEV (reference sequence). V trimming: 4 bases; J trimming: 2 bases; junction bases outside the gene matches: 5. In DNA, the CDR3 is TGTGCCAGCAGTTCTGCGACTAGCGGGAGGCCCTACAATGAGCAGTTCTTC. Its protein is CASSSATSGRPYNEQFF.

This clone has a single count. The rearrangement links TRBV28 to TRBJ2-1; D may be TRBD2 (5 bases). Germline V gives CDR1 MDHEN, CDR2 SYDVKM. The CDR3 has 15 residues. V lost 2 bases, J lost 0 bases, and 8 bases lay in between. The CDR3 DNA reads TGTGCCAGCAGTTTAGGCGGGCTCTCCTACAATGAGCAGTTCTTC. Translating it yields CASSLGGLSYNEQFF.

V is TRBV19 and J is TRBJ1-6; no firm D call. The V gene lost 6 bases and the J gene lost 5 bases, with 11 bases spanning the gap. Germline values: CDR1 LNHDA, CDR2 SQIVND (reference sequence). This CDR3 comprises 14 residues. The CDR3 coding sequence is TGTGCCAGTAGACCCCCCTCAAATAATTCACCCCTCCACTTT. Translating gives CASRPPSNNSPLHF. Complete variable domain (other parts from reference TRBV19 and TRBJ1-6): DGGITQSPKYLFRKEGQNVTLSCEQNLNHDAMYWYRQDPGQGLRLIYYSQIVNDFQKGDIAEGYSVSREKKESFPLTVTSAQKNPTAFYLCASRPPSNNSPLHFGNGTRLTVT.

This clone turned up a few times. This CDR3 reads CASSSQDTEAFF. For the CDR3, the DNA is TGTGCCAGCAGCTCCCAGGACACTGAAGCTTTCTTT. The chain employs TRBV5-6 and TRBJ1-1; D not resolved. CDR3 length equals 12 residues. The germline V gene has CDR1 SGHDT and CDR2 YYEEEE. Trimming cost V 3 bases and J 3 bases, with 6 bases left between them.

This sequence joins TRBV12-5 and TRBJ1-6; maybe TRBD1 (5 bases). Looked up from germline, CDR1 is LGHNT and CDR2 is FRNRAP. V was cut by 4 bases and J by 7 bases, with 8 bases left in between. This CDR3 has 13 amino acids. CDR3: CASGSGLNSPLHF. CDR3 sequence (DNA): TGTGCTAGTGGTTCAGGGCTAAATTCACCCCTCCACTTT.

The chain couples TRBV7-6 to TRBJ2-7, with D possibly TRBD1 on 6 matching bases. Germline CDR1 reads SGHVS; CDR2 reads FNYEAQ. V lost 4 bases and J 3 bases, leaving 16 bases between the germline ends. The CDR3 runs 15 residues. CDR3 loop: CASSSTPDRFYEQYF. CDR3 nucleotides: TGTGCCAGCAGCTCGACCCCGGACAGATTCTACGAGCAGTACTTC. Full variable domain (remainder filled in from reference TRBV7-6 and TRBJ2-7): GAGVSQSPRYKVTKRGQDVALRCDPISGHVSLYWYRQALGQGPEFLTYFNYEAQQDKSGLPNDRFSAERPEGSISTLTIQRTEQRDSAMYRCASSSTPDRFYEQYFGPGTRLTVT.

The J gene is TRBJ2-5, the V gene TRBV5-1, with TRBD1 as a possible D gene (5 bases). The CDR3 loop spans 15 amino acids. V was trimmed by 4 bases and J by 1 base, leaving 14 bases between them. Germline CDR1 is SGHRS and CDR2 is YFSETQ. DNA of the CDR3: TGCGCCAGCAGCAGCGCAGGGATGAGCCAAGAGACCCAGTACTTC. Its translation: CASSSAGMSQETQYF.

The J gene is TRBJ2-1, the V gene TRBV11-3; D remains unclear. The CDR3 is 14 amino acids. Trimming shortened V by 1 base and J by 6 bases, and 10 bases separated the two germline ends. Germline assignment: CDR1 SGHNT and CDR2 YENEEA. CDR3 DNA sequence: TGTGCCAGCAGCTTAGGGTGGCCGGGCAATGAGCAGTTCTTC. It codes for CASSLGWPGNEQFF.

This clone came up a few times. This rearrangement joins TRBV7-9 to TRBJ1-3; D gene unclear. V was trimmed by 1 base and J by 2 bases, leaving 9 bases between them. Germline V CDR1 and CDR2: SEHNR, FQNEAQ (reference sequence). The CDR3 sequence is 15 residues long. The CDR3 loop reads CASSLGGATGNTIYF. The CDR3, as DNA: TGTGCCAGCAGCTTAGGGGGTGCCACTGGAAACACCATATATTTT.

CDR3 loop: CASSADRVFNEKLFF. The CDR3 DNA reads TGTGCCAGTAGTGCGGACAGGGTTTTTAATGAAAAACTGTTTTTT. The gene calls are TRBV19 and TRBJ1-4; TRBD1 agrees at 8 bases. Trimming removed 5 bases from V and 4 bases from J; junction bases left unmatched: 6. Germline CDR1 is LNHDA and CDR2 is SQIVND (reference sequence). The length of the CDR3 is 15 residues.

The genes are TRBV28 and TRBJ2-7; the D is unclear. The length of the CDR3 is 11 residues. V lost 8 bases and J 3 bases, leaving 8 bases between the germline ends. The V gene's germline CDR1 is MDHEN and CDR2 SYDVKM. In nucleotides, the CDR3 is TGTGCCAGCTTAGGGCTCTACGAGCAGTACTTC. Protein product: CASLGLYEQYF.

The chain uses TRBV4-2 and TRBJ2-5; 10 nucleotides match TRBD1. The closer fit of TRBJ2-7 to the DNA end suggests the J call may be wrong. The germline V gene encodes CDR1 LGHNA and CDR2 YNFKEQ. This CDR3 has 13 residues. In DNA, the CDR3 is TGTGCCAGCAGCCCCGACAGGGGGCTCGAGCAGTACTTC. Protein product: CASSPDRGLEQYF.

A single count supports this clone. The chain uses TRBV25-1 and TRBJ2-5; TRBD1 matches 9 bases. The CDR3 spans 14 residues. The V gene end was trimmed by 4 bases and the J gene end by 3 bases; junction bases not matched to a gene: 3. In germline, CDR1 is MGHDK, CDR2 SYGVNS. CDR3 nucleotides: TGTGCCAGCAGTGGGGGGACAGGGAAAGAGACCCAGTACTTC. It yields the protein CASSGGTGKETQYF. Filled out from reference TRBV25-1 and TRBJ2-5, the complete variable domain reads EADIYQTPRYLVIGTGKKITLECSQTMGHDKMYWYQQDPGMELHLIHYSYGVNSTEKGDLSSESTVSRIRTEHFPLTLESARPSHTSQYLCASSGGTGKETQYFGPGTRLLVL.

The chain uses TRBV11-2 and TRBJ2-1; 11 positions match TRBD2. This CDR3 region has 15 residues. Germline V lookup: CDR1 SGHAT, CDR2 FQNNGV. Unmatched junction bases numbered 3, after V lost 3 bases and J lost 5 bases. This CDR3 is CASSFTSGSNNEQFF. The CDR3, as DNA: TGTGCCAGCAGCTTTACTAGCGGGAGCAACAATGAGCAGTTCTTC.

The chain carries TRBV28 and TRBJ2-1, with TRBD2 matching 7 bases. The length of the CDR3 is 16 residues. Germline V gene data show CDR1 as MDHEN and CDR2 as SYDVKM. Germline trimming cut 3 bases from V and 0 bases from J; bases unmatched to any gene: 5. CDR3 DNA: TGTGCCAGCAGTTTGTTAGCGGGTAACTCCTACAATGAGCAGTTCTTC. Translation: CASSLLAGNSYNEQFF.